This T cell receptor (beta chain) was identified during a study of T cells in Graves' hyperthyroidism and ophthalmopathy. Germline V gives CDR1 SGHRS, CDR2 YFSETQ. There are 15 residues in the CDR3. Clinical symptoms, serum thyroxine and TRAb, thyroid ultrasound and orbital computed tomography were used for the diagnoses. Researchers took RNA transcripts and amplified the TCR beta CDR3 regions from them. First-round RT-PCR of the TCR CDR3 relied on the HTBI primer set. From the multiplex PCR reads, TCRdb called clonotypes with MiXCR, one entry per CDR3 protein. The data show about 640,000 distinct CDR3 sequences, around 20% seen once. Study observations and caveats: Ophthalmopathy, which appeared later, was predicted by the model a median approximately 6 months before onset. Blood also contained most expanded thyroid clonotypes above 0.001.

For this clonotype: Its antigen is unidentified. The junction shows a germline mismatch at one end, possibly a read error.

The rearrangement uses TRBV5-1 and TRBJ1-1, with no clear D. This TCR derives from a man aged 25-40 years with Graves' ophthalmopathy. The sequenced sample consisted of blood. This CDR3 is CASSLEYGLNTEASF. CDR3 bases: TGCGCCAGCAGCTTGGAATACGGTCTGAACACTGAAGCTTCCTTT.